This T cell receptor beta chain emerged from a study of T-cell reconstitution after alpha-beta-depleted transplantation in children. Trimming at V came to 0 bases and at J to 6 bases, leaving 11 bases not matched to a gene. The CDR3 has 17 residues. The V gene's germline CDR1 is SGHDT and CDR2 YYEEEE. This clonotype was recorded many times. TCRbeta library construction was performed incorporating unique molecular identifiers. TCRdb analysed the PCR reads with MiXCR anew, one entry per CDR3 protein. The data show 150,000 to 250,000 distinct CDR3 sequences, roughly 15% seen once. The chain recombines TRBV5-6 with TRBJ2-2, with 7 bases fitting TRBD2. The sequence derives from a human donor who donated a stem cell graft to a child with acute lymphoblastic leukemia. The sequencing here drew on PBMCs from the stem cell graft donor, taken from the stem cell graft. CDR3: CASSLAKRGRLAGELFF. The CDR3 DNA reads as TGTGCCAGCAGCTTGGCCAAGCGCGGGAGATTGGCCGGGGAGCTGTTTTTT.